The 18 T cell receptor beta chains in this list originate from one sample, sequenced in a study of T cell changes during pregnancy in multiple sclerosis. TCRdb's table, derived via immunoSEQ multiplex PCR, lists solely in-frame clones and lacks some. In the table there are about 67,000 clones, 80% to 95% of which are singletons. Sequences were derived from peripheral blood, sampled in the second trimester of pregnancy. These receptors all stem from a female donor with multiple sclerosis, enrolled in a pregnancy study.

The chain employs TRBV7-2 and TRBJ2-5; D is ambiguous. Trimming left V 5 bases short and J 7 bases short, with 8 bases between. The CDR3 has 11 amino acids. Germline values: CDR1 SGHTA, CDR2 FQGNSA. The CDR3 loop reads CASSEDSTQYF. The CDR3 coding sequence is TGTGCCAGCAGCGAAGACTCGACCCAGTACTTC. The full variable domain, rest sourced from reference TRBV7-2 and TRBJ2-5, is GAGVSQSPSNKVTEKGKDVELRCDPISGHTALYWYRQSLGQGLEFLIYFQGNSAPDKSGLPSDRFSAERTGGSVSTLTIQRTQQEDSAVYLCASSEDSTQYFGPGTRLLVL.

The V and J genes are TRBV7-2 and TRBJ2-2; 9 nucleotides line up with TRBD1. This CDR3 comprises 16 residues. Trimming at V came to 5 bases and at J to 3 bases, leaving 7 bases not matched to a gene. The germline gives CDR1 SGHTA, CDR2 FQGNSA. DNA for the CDR3: TGTGCCAGCAGCCCCGGGGACAGGGCGGACACCGGGGAGCTGTTTTTT. Encoded protein: CASSPGDRADTGELFF.

J is TRBJ2-1 and V is TRBV10-3; 13 bases fit TRBD2. Unmatched junction bases numbered 5, after V lost 2 bases and J lost 4 bases. Germline V lookup: CDR1 ENHRY, CDR2 SYGVKD. This CDR3 has 17 amino acids. CDR3 loop: CAISEPGTSGAYNEQFF. The CDR3 coding sequence is TGTGCCATCAGTGAGCCGGGGACTAGCGGGGCTTACAATGAGCAGTTCTTC.

This chain uses TRBV27 with TRBJ2-1, with TRBD2 matching over 12 bases. The V gene end was trimmed by 3 bases and the J gene end by 6 bases; junction bases not matched to a gene: 9. In germline, CDR1 is MNHEY, CDR2 SMNVEV (reference sequence). The CDR3 consists of 17 residues. This CDR3 reads CASSFGFSSGRGNEQFF. CDR3 nucleotide sequence: TGTGCCAGCAGTTTTGGATTTTCTAGCGGGAGGGGCAATGAGCAGTTCTTC.

The chain recombines TRBV6-5 with TRBJ1-1; TRBD1 might be the D (5 bases). CDR3 length: 16 amino acids. The V gene's germline CDR1 is MNHEY and CDR2 SVGAGI. Trimming took 2 bases from V and 5 from J, leaving 18 bases between them. CDR3 region: CASSYTETVGGTEAFF. As DNA, the CDR3 is TGTGCCAGCAGTTACACGGAAACAGTGGGGGGTACTGAAGCTTTCTTT.

This rearrangement joins TRBV5-1 to TRBJ1-4; 7 nucleotides align to TRBD1. The CDR3 consists of 15 residues. Looked up from germline, CDR1 is SGHRS and CDR2 is YFSETQ. V shed 0 bases and J 8 bases; nucleotides not matched to a gene: 7. Here the CDR3 reads CASSLARDRGEKLFF. CDR3 DNA sequence: TGCGCCAGCAGCTTGGCTCGGGACAGAGGGGAAAAACTGTTTTTT.

V usage is TRBV30 and J usage is TRBJ1-1, with TRBD1 matching 8 bases. The junction had 3 bases not matched to a gene; V was cut back by 5 bases and J by 4 bases. CDR3 length: 12 amino acids. Germline lookup yields CDR1 GTSNPN and CDR2 SVGIG (reference sequence). The DNA of the CDR3 is TGTGCCTGGCAGGGGGCCGGCACTGAAGCTTTCTTT. Translated: CAWQGAGTEAFF.

The chain joins TRBV11-1 to TRBJ2-2, with a tentative D call TRBD2 (5 bases). Trimming took 4 bases from V and 6 from J, leaving 15 bases between them. The CDR3 is 15 amino acids. Germline CDR1 is SGHAT and CDR2 is FQDESV (reference sequence). The CDR3 loop reads CASSSHRGQAGELFF. CDR3 DNA: TGTGCCAGCAGCTCCCATCGAGGGCAGGCCGGGGAGCTGTTTTTT.

CDR3 sequence: CASSYSTNGNTEAFF. DNA for the CDR3: TGTGCCAGCAGTTACTCGACAAATGGGAACACTGAAGCTTTCTTT. This chain links TRBV6-5 with TRBJ1-1; no firm D call. The CDR3 loop spans 15 amino acids. The ends were cut back, 0 bases at V and 1 base at J, with 9 bases in the middle. The V gene's germline CDR1 is MNHEY and CDR2 SVGAGI.

The chain has TRBV7-7 and TRBJ1-5; D uncertain. Germline V lookup: CDR1 SSHAT, CDR2 FNYEAQ (reference sequence). The V gene lost 7 bases and the J gene lost 5 bases, with 12 bases spanning the gap. CDR3 length: 13 amino acids. This CDR3 is CASILWADQPQHF. The DNA of the CDR3 is TGTGCCAGCATCTTGTGGGCCGATCAGCCCCAGCATTTT.

This sequence joins TRBV5-1 and TRBJ2-5, with TRBD2 matching over 9 bases. From germline, CDR1 is SGHRS and CDR2 YFSETQ. Unmatched junction bases numbered 3, after V lost 4 bases and J lost 5 bases. CDR3 length: 13 residues. The CDR3 coding sequence is TGCGCCAGCAGCACAGGACTAGCGGAGACCCAGTACTTC. This sequence encodes CASSTGLAETQYF. Looking up the rest from reference TRBV5-1 and TRBJ2-5 gives the full variable domain: KAGVTQTPRYLIKTRGQQVTLSCSPISGHRSVSWYQQTPGQGLQFLFEYFSETQRNKGNFPGRFSGRQFSNSRSEMNVSTLELGDSALYLCASSTGLAETQYFGPGTRLLVL.

The chain has TRBV5-6 and TRBJ2-7, with TRBD2 matching over 7 bases. The germline V gene has CDR1 SGHDT and CDR2 YYEEEE. The V segment lost 1 base and the J segment 5 bases; nucleotides outside the gene matches: 9. The CDR3 runs 15 residues. CDR3 protein: CASSLRRLAGHEQYF. The CDR3 nucleotides are TGTGCCAGCAGCTTGCGTCGACTAGCCGGGCACGAGCAGTACTTC.

The chain links TRBV5-1 to TRBJ2-5; 9 positions agree with TRBD2. The CDR3 is 15 residues long. The V segment lost 0 bases and the J segment 2 bases; nucleotides outside the gene matches: 2. Germline V gene lookup returns CDR1 SGHRS and CDR2 YFSETQ. CDR3 sequence (DNA): TGCGCCAGCAGCTTGGTAGCGGGGGCACAAGAGACCCAGTACTTC. Translated, it gives CASSLVAGAQETQYF.

The rearrangement joins TRBV5-4 to TRBJ2-7; D perhaps matches TRBD2 (5 bases). The V end lost 4 bases, the J end lost 3 bases, and 17 bases lay between the germline ends. The CDR3 covers 15 residues. The germline CDR1 and CDR2 sequences are SGHNT and YYREEE (reference sequence). The CDR3 DNA follows: TGTGCCAGCAGCCCGGAGGTGTCGGAAAACTACGAGCAGTACTTC. It is translated as CASSPEVSENYEQYF. Supplemented by reference TRBV5-4 and TRBJ2-7, the full variable domain reads ETGVTQSPTHLIKTRGQQVTLRCSSQSGHNTVSWYQQALGQGPQFIFQYYREEENGRGNFPPRFSGLQFPNYSSELNVNALELDDSALYLCASSPEVSENYEQYFGPGTRLTVT.

The chain links TRBV11-2 to TRBJ2-3; 7 bases match TRBD2. The CDR3 totals 15 residues. V gave up 1 base and J gave up 4 bases; unmatched junction bases: 5. CDR1 and CDR2 (germline): SGHAT, FQNNGV. The CDR3 nucleotides are TGTGCCAGCAGCTTAGGGGCGGGAGTGCCAGATACGCAGTATTTT. Encoded protein: CASSLGAGVPDTQYF.

The rearrangement joins TRBV10-1 to TRBJ2-3; D gene unclear. Trimming stripped 4 bases from V and 0 bases from J, with 8 bases between. CDR3 size: 14 residues. Per the germline V gene, CDR1 is WNHNN and CDR2 is SYGVQD (reference sequence). The CDR3: CASSVLLSTDTQYF. CDR3 nucleotide sequence: TGCGCCAGCAGTGTACTGCTCAGCACAGATACGCAGTATTTT.

The chain couples TRBV6-5 to TRBJ2-5; perhaps TRBD1 as D (6 bases). Germline CDR1 MNHEY, CDR2 SVGAGI. The CDR3 has 15 amino acids. The V end was cut by 0 bases, the J end by 2 bases, with 10 bases between. The CDR3 region is CASSYSTGTQETQYF. CDR3 in DNA: TGTGCCAGCAGTTACTCGACAGGCACTCAAGAGACCCAGTACTTC.

J is TRBJ2-7 and V is TRBV6-5; the D gene is possibly TRBD1 (5 bases). V was cut by 2 bases and J by 2 bases, with 13 bases left in between. The CDR3 length is 15 residues. Germline V lookup: CDR1 MNHEY, CDR2 SVGAGI. Here the CDR3 reads CASSYGANPPYEQYF. The CDR3 region has the DNA TGTGCCAGCAGTTACGGGGCTAACCCTCCCTACGAGCAGTACTTC.